The rows below give T cell receptor beta chains drawn from one sample of a study of cytomegalovirus exposure and HLA in healthy donors. Measured with immunoSEQ multiplex PCR; TCRdb has only the in-frame clones, and not every one. The data hold some 64,000 clones, with roughly 90% observed a single time. The sample comprised PBMCs. These receptors were obtained from a man under 40 in good health and CMV-seropositive. Both conserved end residues are part of each CDR3. D genes are given only for firm matches. For some rows the clone size is stated as once, few or many, or as a class when expanded; others skip it.

abundance,v_gene,d_gene,j_gene,CDR3nt,CDR3aa
.,TRBV6-5,.,TRBJ2-2,TGTGCCAGCAGTCCCTTTACAGCGAACACCGGGGAGCTGTTTTTT,CASSPFTANTGELFF
.,TRBV7-9,.,TRBJ1-5,TGTGCCAGCAGCTTAGCGCAGGGGATGGGGGTGCAGCCCCAGCATTTT,CASSLAQGMGVQPQHF
.,TRBV7-3,TRBD1,TRBJ2-5,TGTGCCAGCAGCCCAAGACAGGGGGTACAAGAGACCCAGTACTTC,CASSPRQGVQETQYF
.,TRBV7-9,TRBD2,TRBJ2-1,TGTGCCACTCCGGGGACTAGCGGGCGATCCTACAATGAGCAGTTCTTC,CATPGTSGRSYNEQFF
.,TRBV7-9,TRBD1,TRBJ1-2,TGTGCCAGCAGGGTGGGGGACAGTGGAGGCTACACCTTC,CASRVGDSGGYTF
.,TRBV5-4,.,TRBJ2-3,TGTGCCAGCAGCTTGGGGCCACAACTAATCACAGATACGCAGTATTTT,CASSLGPQLITDTQYF
.,TRBV9,TRBD1,TRBJ2-7,TGTGCCAGCAGCGGAGGGGGACAGGGCAGCCCCTACGAGCAGTACTTC,CASSGGGQGSPYEQYF
.,TRBV28,.,TRBJ1-5,TGTGCCAGCAGTTTACCCCCCGGGTCTCAGCCCCAGCATTTT,CASSLPPGSQPQHF
.,TRBV9,TRBD2,TRBJ2-1,TGTGCCAGCAGCGTAGCTACTGGGGGGGATGAGCAGTTCTTC,CASSVATGGDEQFF
.,TRBV18,.,TRBJ1-4,TGTGCCAGCTCACGACAGCTTTCTAATGAAAAACTGTTTTTT,CASSRQLSNEKLFF
once,TRBV28,TRBD2,TRBJ2-7,TGTGCCAGCAGGCCCCCTAGCGGAAGCTCCTACGAGCAGTACTTC,CASRPPSGSSYEQYF
.,TRBV2,.,TRBJ2-7,TGTGCCAGCAGTGGGAGGGGGGAGGGGGGGCGCGAGCAGTACTTC,CASSGRGEGGREQYF
.,TRBV6-5,.,TRBJ1-6,TGTGCCAGCAGCCGACAGAGAGATAATTCACCCCTCCACTTT,CASSRQRDNSPLHF
.,TRBV7-3,TRBD2,TRBJ2-2,TGTGCCAGCAGCTCCCGGTTAGGTAGCGGGACCACCGGGGAGCTGTTTTTT,CASSSRLGSGTTGELFF
.,TRBV11-3,.,TRBJ2-7,TGTGCCAGCAGCTTAGGCCCCGGGGACGAGCAGTACTTC,CASSLGPGDEQYF
.,TRBV6-1,.,TRBJ1-1,TGTGCCAGTCGTAGGGGCAGGGGCGCGGACACTGAAGCTTTCTTT,CASRRGRGADTEAFF
.,TRBV7-9,.,TRBJ2-5,TGTGCCAGCAGCTTAGTGAGTTCGACTCCGGCGGGGACCCAGTACTTC,CASSLVSSTPAGTQYF
.,TRBV19,.,TRBJ2-3,TGTGCCAGTAGTAGGCTAGCTAGCACAGATACGCAGTATTTT,CASSRLASTDTQYF
.,TRBV5-1,TRBD1,TRBJ2-2,TGCGCCAGCAGCGCCACAGGGGAGAGCACCGGGGAGCTGTTTTTT,CASSATGESTGELFF
.,TRBV11-2,TRBD1,TRBJ2-7,TGTGCCAGCAGCTCTGGGCGCGGGACAGGGGTTTACGAGCAGTACTTC,CASSSGRGTGVYEQYF
.,TRBV5-1,.,TRBJ2-6,TGCGCCAGCAGCCTATACTCTGGGGCCAACGTCCTGACTTTC,CASSLYSGANVLTF
.,TRBV19,.,TRBJ2-2,TGTGCCAGTAGCATTGCACTAGGCGGGGAGCTGTTTTTT,CASSIALGGELFF
.,TRBV29-1,.,TRBJ2-2,TGCAGCGTTGCGGGACTTCAGAACACCGGGGAGCTGTTTTTT,CSVAGLQNTGELFF
.,TRBV7-2,TRBD2,TRBJ2-1,TGTGCCAGCACCGAGACTAGCGGAACCTACAATGAGCAGTTCTTC,CASTETSGTYNEQFF
.,TRBV6-6,.,TRBJ2-1,TGTGCCAGCAGTTACTCTGCCCGGGAATGGCAGTTCTTC,CASSYSAREWQFF
.,TRBV14,.,TRBJ2-3,TGTGCCAGCAGCGAGAGGTGGAGACAGGAGTTCACAGATACGCAGTATTTT,CASSERWRQEFTDTQYF
once,TRBV11-2,.,TRBJ1-3,TGTGCCAGCAGCCCGATAGCGGGAAACACCATATATTTT,CASSPIAGNTIYF
.,TRBV1,.,TRBJ2-3,TGCACCAGCAGCCAAGATCGAGCGGGAGGCACAGATACGCAGTATTTT,CTSSQDRAGGTDTQYF
.,TRBV25-1,.,TRBJ2-7,TGTGCCAGCAGTGAATATGAGGGTAGCTACGAGCAGTACTTC,CASSEYEGSYEQYF
.,TRBV5-6,TRBD1,TRBJ2-7,TGTGCCAGCAGTCGCGGACAGGATCAGTACTACGAGCAGTACTTC,CASSRGQDQYYEQYF
.,TRBV28,.,TRBJ1-5,TGTGCCAGCAGTTTACCAGAGGCTCCCAATCAGCCCCAGCATTTT,CASSLPEAPNQPQHF
.,TRBV10-3,TRBD2,TRBJ2-7,TGTGCCATCACCCCTGGACTAGCGGGAGACGAGCAGTACTTC,CAITPGLAGDEQYF